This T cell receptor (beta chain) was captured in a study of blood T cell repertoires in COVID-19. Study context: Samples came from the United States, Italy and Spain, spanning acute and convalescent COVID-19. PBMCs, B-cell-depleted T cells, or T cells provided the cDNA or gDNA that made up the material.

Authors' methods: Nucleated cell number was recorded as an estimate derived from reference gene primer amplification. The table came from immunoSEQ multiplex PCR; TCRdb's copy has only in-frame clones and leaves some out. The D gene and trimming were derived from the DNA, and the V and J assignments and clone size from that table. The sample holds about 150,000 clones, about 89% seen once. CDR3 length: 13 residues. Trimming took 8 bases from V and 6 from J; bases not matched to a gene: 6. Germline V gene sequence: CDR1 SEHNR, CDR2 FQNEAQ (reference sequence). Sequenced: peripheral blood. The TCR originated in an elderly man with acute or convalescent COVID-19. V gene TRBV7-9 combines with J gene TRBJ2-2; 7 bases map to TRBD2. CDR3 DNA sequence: TGTGCCAGCGAGACTAGCTTCCCCGGGGAGCTGTTTTTT. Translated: CASETSFPGELFF. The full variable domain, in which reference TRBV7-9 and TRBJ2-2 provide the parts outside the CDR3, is DTGVSQNPRHKITKRGQNVTFRCDPISEHNRLYWYRQTLGQGPEFLTYFQNEAQLEKSRLLSDRFSAERPKGSFSTLEIQRTEQGDSAMYLCASETSFPGELFFGEGSRLTVL.